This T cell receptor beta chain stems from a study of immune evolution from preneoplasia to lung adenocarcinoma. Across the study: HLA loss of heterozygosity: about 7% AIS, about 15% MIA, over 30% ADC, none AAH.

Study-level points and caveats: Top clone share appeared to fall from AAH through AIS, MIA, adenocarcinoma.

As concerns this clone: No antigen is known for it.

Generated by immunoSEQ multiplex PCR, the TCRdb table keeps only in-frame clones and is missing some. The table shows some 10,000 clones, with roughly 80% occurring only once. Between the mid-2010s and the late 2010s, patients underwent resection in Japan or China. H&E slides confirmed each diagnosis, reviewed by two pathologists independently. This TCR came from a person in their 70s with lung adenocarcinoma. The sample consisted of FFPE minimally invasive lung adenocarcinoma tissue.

The CDR3 reads CASSGRGNTEAFF. In DNA, the CDR3 is TGCGCCAGCAGTGGGAGGGGCAACACTGAAGCTTTCTTT. The V gene is TRBV10-2, the J gene TRBJ1-1, with D perhaps TRBD1 (5 bases). The length of the CDR3 is 13 residues. Germline lookup yields CDR1 WSHSY and CDR2 SAAADI. The V end lost 4 bases, the J end lost 2 bases, and 8 bases lay between the germline ends.